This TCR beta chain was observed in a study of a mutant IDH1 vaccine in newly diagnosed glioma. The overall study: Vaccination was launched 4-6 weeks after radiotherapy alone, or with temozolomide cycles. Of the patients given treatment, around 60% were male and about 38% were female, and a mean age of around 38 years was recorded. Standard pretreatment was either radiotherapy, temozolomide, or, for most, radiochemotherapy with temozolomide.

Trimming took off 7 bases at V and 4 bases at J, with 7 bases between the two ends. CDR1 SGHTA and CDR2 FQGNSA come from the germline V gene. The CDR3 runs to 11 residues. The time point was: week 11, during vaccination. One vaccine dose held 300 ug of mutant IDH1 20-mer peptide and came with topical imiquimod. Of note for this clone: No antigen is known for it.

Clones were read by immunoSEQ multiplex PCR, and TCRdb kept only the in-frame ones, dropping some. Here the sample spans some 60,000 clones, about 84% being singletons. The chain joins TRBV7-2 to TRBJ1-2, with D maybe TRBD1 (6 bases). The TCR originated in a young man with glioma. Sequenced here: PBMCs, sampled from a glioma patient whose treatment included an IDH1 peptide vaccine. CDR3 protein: CASTRGYGYTF. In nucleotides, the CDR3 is TGTGCCAGCACCAGGGGCTATGGCTACACCTTC.